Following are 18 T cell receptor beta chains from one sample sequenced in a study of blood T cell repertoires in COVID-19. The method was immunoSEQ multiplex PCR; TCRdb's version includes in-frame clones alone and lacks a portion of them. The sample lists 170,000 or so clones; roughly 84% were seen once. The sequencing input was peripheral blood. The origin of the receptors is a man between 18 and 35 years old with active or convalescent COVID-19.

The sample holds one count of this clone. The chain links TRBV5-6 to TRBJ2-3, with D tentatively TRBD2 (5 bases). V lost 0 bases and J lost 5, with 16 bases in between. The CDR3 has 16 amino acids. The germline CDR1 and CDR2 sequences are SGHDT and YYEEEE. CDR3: CASSLDLGSVRDTQYF. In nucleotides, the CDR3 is TGTGCCAGCAGCTTGGATTTGGGTAGCGTAAGAGATACGCAGTATTTT.

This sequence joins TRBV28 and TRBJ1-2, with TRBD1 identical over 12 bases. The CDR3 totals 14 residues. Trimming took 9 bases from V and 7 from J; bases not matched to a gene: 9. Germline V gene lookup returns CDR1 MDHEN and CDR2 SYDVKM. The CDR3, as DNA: TGTGCCAGTGTCTCGGGACAGGGGGCTTCTGGCTACACCTTC. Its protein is CASVSGQGASGYTF.

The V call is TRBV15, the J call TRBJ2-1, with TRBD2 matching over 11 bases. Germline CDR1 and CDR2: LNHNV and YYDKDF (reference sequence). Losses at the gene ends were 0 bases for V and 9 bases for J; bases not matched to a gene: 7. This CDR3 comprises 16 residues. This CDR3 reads CATSRDLAGGHLEQFF. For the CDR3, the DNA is TGTGCCACCAGCAGAGATTTAGCGGGAGGGCATCTTGAGCAGTTCTTC.

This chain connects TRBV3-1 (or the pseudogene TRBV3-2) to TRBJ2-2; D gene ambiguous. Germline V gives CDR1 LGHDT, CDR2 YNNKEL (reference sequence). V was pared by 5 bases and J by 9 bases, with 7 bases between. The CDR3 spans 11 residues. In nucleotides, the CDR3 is TGTGCCAGCAGCGACAACCGGGAGCTGTTTTTT. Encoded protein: CASSDNRELFF.

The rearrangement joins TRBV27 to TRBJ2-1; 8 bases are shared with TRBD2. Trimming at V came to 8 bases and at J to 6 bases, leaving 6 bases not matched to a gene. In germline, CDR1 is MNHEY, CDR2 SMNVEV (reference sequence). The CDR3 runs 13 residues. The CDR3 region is CASSPGGINEQFF. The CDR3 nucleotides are TGTGCCAGCTCTCCGGGGGGGATCAATGAGCAGTTCTTC.

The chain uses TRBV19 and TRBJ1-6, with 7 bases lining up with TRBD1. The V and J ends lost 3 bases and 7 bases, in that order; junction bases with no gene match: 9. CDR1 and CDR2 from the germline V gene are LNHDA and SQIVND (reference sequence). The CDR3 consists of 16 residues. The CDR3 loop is CASSIAFGTANSPLHF. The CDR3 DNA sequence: TGTGCCAGTAGTATCGCGTTCGGGACAGCGAATTCACCCCTCCACTTT.

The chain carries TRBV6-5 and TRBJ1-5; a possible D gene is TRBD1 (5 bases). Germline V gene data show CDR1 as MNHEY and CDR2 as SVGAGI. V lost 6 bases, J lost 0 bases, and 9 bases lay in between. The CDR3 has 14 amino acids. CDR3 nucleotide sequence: TGTGCCAGCAGACAGGTTTATAGCAATCAGCCCCAGCATTTT. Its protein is CASRQVYSNQPQHF.

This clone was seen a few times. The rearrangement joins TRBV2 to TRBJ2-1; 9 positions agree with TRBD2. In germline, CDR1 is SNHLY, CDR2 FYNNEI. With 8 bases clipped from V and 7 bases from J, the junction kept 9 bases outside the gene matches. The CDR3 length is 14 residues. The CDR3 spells CASPTAGGRNEQFF. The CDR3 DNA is TGTGCCAGCCCTACCGCGGGGGGGAGGAATGAGCAGTTCTTC.

Written as DNA, the CDR3 is TGTGCCAGCAGCCAACGGACTAGCGGTAGCACAGATACGCAGTATTTT. Translating gives CASSQRTSGSTDTQYF. The V gene is TRBV7-3, the J gene TRBJ2-3; 10 positions match TRBD2. The CDR3 runs 16 residues. The germline V gene has CDR1 SGHTA and CDR2 FQGTGA. The junction had 5 bases not matched to a gene; V was cut back by 5 bases and J by 0 bases.

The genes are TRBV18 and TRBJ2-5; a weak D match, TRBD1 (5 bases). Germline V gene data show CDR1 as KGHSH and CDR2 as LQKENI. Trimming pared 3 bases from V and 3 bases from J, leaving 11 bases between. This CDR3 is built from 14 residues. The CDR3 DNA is TGTGCCAGCTCACCCCAGGGAACCGAAGAGACCCAGTACTTC. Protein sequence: CASSPQGTEETQYF. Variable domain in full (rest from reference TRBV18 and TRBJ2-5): NAGVMQNPRHLVRRRGQEARLRCSPMKGHSHVYWYRQLPEEGLKFMVYLQKENIIDESGMPKERFSAEFPKEGPSILRIQQVVRGDSAAYFCASSPQGTEETQYFGPGTRLLVL.

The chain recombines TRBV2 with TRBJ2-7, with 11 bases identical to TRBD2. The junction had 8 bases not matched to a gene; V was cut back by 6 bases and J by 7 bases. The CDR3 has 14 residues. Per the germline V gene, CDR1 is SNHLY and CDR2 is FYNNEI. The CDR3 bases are TGTGCCAGCAGGGGGGTAGCGGGAGGGCTGGAGCAGTACTTC. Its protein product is CASRGVAGGLEQYF.

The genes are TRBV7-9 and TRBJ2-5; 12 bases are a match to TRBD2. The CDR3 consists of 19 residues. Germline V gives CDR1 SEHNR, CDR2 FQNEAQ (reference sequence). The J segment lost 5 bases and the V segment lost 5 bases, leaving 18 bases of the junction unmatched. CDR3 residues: CASSAKTGASGRAGETQYF. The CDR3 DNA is TGTGCCAGCAGCGCAAAGACTGGGGCTAGCGGGAGGGCCGGGGAGACCCAGTACTTC.

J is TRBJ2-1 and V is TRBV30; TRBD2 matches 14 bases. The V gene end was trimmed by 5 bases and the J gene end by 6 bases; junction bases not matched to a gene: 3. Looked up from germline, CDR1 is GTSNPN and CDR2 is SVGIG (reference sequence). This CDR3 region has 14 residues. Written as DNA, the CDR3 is TGTGCCTGGTCCGGACTAGCGGGGGGCAATGAGCAGTTCTTC. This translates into CAWSGLAGGNEQFF.

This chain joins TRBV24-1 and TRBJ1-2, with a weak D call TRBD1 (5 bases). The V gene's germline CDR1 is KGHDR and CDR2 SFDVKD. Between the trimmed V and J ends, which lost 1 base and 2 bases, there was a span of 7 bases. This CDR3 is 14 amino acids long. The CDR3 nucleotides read TGTGCCACCAGTGATTTCCCAGGGAACTATGGCTACACCTTC. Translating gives CATSDFPGNYGYTF.

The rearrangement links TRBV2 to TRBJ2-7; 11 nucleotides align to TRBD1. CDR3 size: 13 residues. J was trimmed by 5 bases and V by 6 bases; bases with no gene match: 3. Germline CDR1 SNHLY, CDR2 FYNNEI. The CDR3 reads CASRGQGVHEQYF. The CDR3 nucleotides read TGTGCCAGCAGGGGACAGGGGGTCCACGAGCAGTACTTC.

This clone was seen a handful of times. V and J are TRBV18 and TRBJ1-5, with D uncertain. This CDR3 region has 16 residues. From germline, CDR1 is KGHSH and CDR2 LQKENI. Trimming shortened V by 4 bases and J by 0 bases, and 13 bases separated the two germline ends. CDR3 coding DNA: TGTGCCAGCTCACGAGGGCAGGCAGGTAGCAATCAGCCCCAGCATTTT. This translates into CASSRGQAGSNQPQHF.

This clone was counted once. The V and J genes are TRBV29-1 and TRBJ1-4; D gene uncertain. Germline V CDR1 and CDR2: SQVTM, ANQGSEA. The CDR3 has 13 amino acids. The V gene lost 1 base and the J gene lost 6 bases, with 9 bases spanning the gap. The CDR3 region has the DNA TGCAGCGTTGAAGGGGCCGGGGATGAAAAACTGTTTTTT. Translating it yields CSVEGAGDEKLFF.

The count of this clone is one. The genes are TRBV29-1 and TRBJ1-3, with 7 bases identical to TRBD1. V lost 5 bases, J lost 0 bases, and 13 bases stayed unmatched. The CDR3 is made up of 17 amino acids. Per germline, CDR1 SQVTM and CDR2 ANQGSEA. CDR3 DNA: TGCAGCGTTCTGATCCCTTTAGACAGGGACTCTGGAAACACCATATATTTT. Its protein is CSVLIPLDRDSGNTIYF.